The following is a TCR beta chain sequence with its context. Its specificity is not known. The sample's time point: cycle 4 day 1 (C4D1), after more than 5 weeks of nivolumab. Each patient experienced a relapse that followed autologous stem cell transplantation, and brentuximab vedotin exposure varied. This table comes from immunoSEQ multiplex PCR, and its TCRdb copy is limited to in-frame clones, with some not included. The sample has approximately 89,000 clones, 65% to 85% seen once; the top ten hold about 18%. This entry is derived from a study of PD-1 blockade in classical Hodgkin lymphoma. General study findings and limits: The CD4+ diversity rise by C4D1 was clearest in complete responders.

This CDR3 has 15 amino acids. V was cut by 5 bases and J by 5 bases, with 16 bases left in between. Germline assignment: CDR1 SGHTA and CDR2 FQGNSA. The chain employs TRBV7-2 and TRBJ2-1; tentative D call: TRBD1 (5 bases). Sequenced here: peripheral blood mononuclear cells (PBMCs), sampled before the fourth cycle of nivolumab. The sequence was obtained from a human donor with classical Hodgkin lymphoma. The chain's CDR3 is CASSPSGVGHNEQFF. The CDR3 DNA sequence: TGTGCCAGCAGCCCAAGTGGCGTGGGGCACAATGAGCAGTTCTTC.